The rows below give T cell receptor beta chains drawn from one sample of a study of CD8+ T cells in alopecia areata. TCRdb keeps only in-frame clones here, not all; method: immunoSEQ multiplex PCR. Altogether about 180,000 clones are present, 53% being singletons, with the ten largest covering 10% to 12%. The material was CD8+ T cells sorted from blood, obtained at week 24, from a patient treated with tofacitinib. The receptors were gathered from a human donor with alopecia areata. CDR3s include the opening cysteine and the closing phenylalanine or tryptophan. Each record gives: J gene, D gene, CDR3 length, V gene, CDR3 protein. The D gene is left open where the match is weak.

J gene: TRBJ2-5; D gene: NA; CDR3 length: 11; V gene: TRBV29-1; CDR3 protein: CSAPGQETQYF
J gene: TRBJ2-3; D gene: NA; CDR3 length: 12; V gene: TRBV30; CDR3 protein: CAWNRVTDTQYF
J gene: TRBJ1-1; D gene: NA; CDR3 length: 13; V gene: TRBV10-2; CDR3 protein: CASRKLGGPEAFF
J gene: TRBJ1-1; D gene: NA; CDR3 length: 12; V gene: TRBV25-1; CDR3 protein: CASSGGNTEAFF
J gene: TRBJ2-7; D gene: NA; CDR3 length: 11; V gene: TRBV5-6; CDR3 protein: CASSLGAGTIF
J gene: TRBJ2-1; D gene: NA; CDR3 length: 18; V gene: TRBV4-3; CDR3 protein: CASSQIGTGLSSYNEQFF
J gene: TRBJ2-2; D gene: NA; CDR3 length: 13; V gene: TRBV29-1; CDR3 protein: CSVPLGTTGELFF
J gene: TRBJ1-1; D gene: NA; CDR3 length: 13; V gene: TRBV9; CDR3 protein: CATGRTVGTEAFF
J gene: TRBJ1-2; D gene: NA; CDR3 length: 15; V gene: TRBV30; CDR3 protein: CAWSVLGGSGDGYTF
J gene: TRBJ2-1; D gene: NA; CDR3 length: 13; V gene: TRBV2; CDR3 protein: CASSEFVVNEQFF
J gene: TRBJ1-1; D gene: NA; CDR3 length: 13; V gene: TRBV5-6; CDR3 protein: CASSFPQGLEAFF
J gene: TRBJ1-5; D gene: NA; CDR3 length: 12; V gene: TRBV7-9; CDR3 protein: CASSLGGQPQHF
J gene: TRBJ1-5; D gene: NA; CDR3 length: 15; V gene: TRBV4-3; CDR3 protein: CASSQDRQLNQPQHF
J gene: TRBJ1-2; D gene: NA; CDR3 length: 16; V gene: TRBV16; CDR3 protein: CASSQTTPRGGEGYTF
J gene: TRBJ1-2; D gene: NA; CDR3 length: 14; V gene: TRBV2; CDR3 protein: CASSPTAGIYGYTF
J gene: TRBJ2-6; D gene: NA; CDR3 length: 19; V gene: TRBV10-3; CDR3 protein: CAISEFVRTSTSGANVLTF
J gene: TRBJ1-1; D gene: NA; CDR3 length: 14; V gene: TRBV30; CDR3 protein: CAWSVGVTNAEAFF
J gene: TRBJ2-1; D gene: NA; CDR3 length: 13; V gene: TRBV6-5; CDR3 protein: CASGMSSYNEQFF
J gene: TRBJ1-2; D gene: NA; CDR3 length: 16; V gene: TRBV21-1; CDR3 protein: CASSKVGGGDGVCYTF
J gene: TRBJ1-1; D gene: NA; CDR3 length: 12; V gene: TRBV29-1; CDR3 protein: CSVEDDGPGAFF
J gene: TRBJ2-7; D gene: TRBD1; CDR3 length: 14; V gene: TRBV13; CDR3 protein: CASSWTGGSNEQYF
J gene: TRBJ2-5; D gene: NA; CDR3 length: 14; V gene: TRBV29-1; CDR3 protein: CSVEDRDLQETQYF
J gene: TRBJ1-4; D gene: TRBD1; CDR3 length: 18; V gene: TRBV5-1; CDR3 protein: CASSLEGQRPTTNEKLFF
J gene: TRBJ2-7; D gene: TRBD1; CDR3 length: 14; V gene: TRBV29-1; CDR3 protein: CSVGGTGPDPRQYF
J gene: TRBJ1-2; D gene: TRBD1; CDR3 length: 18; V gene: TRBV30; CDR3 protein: CAWSVYPKTGTGNYGYTF
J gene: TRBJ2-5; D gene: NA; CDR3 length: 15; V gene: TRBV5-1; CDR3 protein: CASSLYTGSRETQYF